A selection of T cell receptor beta chains follows, all from one sample in a study of neoadjuvant anti-PD-1 for oral cavity cancer. The data were produced by immunoSEQ multiplex PCR, yet TCRdb's version contains in-frame clones alone and is incomplete. The table has around 15,000 clones, around 36% seen once; the top ten hold around two fifths. The specimen was tumor tissue, collected after nivolumab (anti-PD-1) treatment. These receptors all come from a person aged 35-79 years with oral cavity squamous cell carcinoma. Each CDR3 is given with its conserved first and last residue. The order of the fields is J gene, V gene, D gene, clone size, CDR3 length, CDR3 DNA, CDR3 protein. The D gene is left open where the match is weak. The size field is filled for only some rows; it gives once, few, many or a size class.

J gene: TRBJ2-4; V gene: TRBV18; D gene: .; clone size: .; CDR3 length: 12; CDR3 DNA: TGTGCCAGCTCACCACGGACGGACATTCAGTACTTC; CDR3 protein: CASSPRTDIQYF
J gene: TRBJ2-7; V gene: TRBV7-9; D gene: .; clone size: .; CDR3 length: 17; CDR3 DNA: TGTGCCAGCAGCTCCCTTTTCGGGGACACCGGTGGTTACGAGCAGTACTTC; CDR3 protein: CASSSLFGDTGGYEQYF
J gene: TRBJ2-1; V gene: TRBV27; D gene: .; clone size: medium-sized; CDR3 length: 15; CDR3 DNA: TGTGCCAGCAGTTTAGGCAGCGTATGGGACAATGAGCAGTTCTTC; CDR3 protein: CASSLGSVWDNEQFF
J gene: TRBJ2-5; V gene: TRBV5-1; D gene: TRBD2; clone size: .; CDR3 length: 15; CDR3 DNA: TGCGCCAGCAGCCCCTTGACTAGCGGGAGGGAGACCCAGTACTTC; CDR3 protein: CASSPLTSGRETQYF
J gene: TRBJ2-3; V gene: TRBV2; D gene: .; clone size: .; CDR3 length: 13; CDR3 DNA: TGTGCCAGCAGTTCAGGGGACGCAGATACGCAGTATTTT; CDR3 protein: CASSSGDADTQYF
J gene: TRBJ2-3; V gene: TRBV5-1; D gene: .; clone size: .; CDR3 length: 15; CDR3 DNA: TGCGCCAGCAGCCCAGGTGTTACTAGCACAGATACGCAGTATTTT; CDR3 protein: CASSPGVTSTDTQYF
J gene: TRBJ1-1; V gene: TRBV10-3; D gene: .; clone size: .; CDR3 length: 13; CDR3 DNA: TGTGCCATCAGTGGAGTCTCGAACACTGAAGCTTTCTTT; CDR3 protein: CAISGVSNTEAFF
J gene: TRBJ2-7; V gene: TRBV30; D gene: .; clone size: .; CDR3 length: 13; CDR3 DNA: TGTGCCTGGAGTTTGTCAGAGACTTACGAGCAGTACTTC; CDR3 protein: CAWSLSETYEQYF
J gene: TRBJ2-6; V gene: TRBV5-1; D gene: TRBD1; clone size: .; CDR3 length: 18; CDR3 DNA: TGCGCCAGCAGCTGGGGGACAGGGGGCGGCTCTGGGGCCAACGTCCTGACTTTC; CDR3 protein: CASSWGTGGGSGANVLTF
J gene: TRBJ2-2; V gene: TRBV4-3; D gene: TRBD2; clone size: .; CDR3 length: 20; CDR3 DNA: TGCGCCAGCAGCCAAGACCCCCAATCAGCGGGGGTAGGGAACACCGGGGAGCTGTTTTTT; CDR3 protein: CASSQDPQSAGVGNTGELFF
J gene: TRBJ2-3; V gene: TRBV18; D gene: .; clone size: few; CDR3 length: 12; CDR3 DNA: TGTGCCAGCTCCACCAGGGGTGATACGCAGTATTTT; CDR3 protein: CASSTRGDTQYF
J gene: TRBJ2-7; V gene: TRBV19; D gene: .; clone size: few; CDR3 length: 13; CDR3 DNA: TGTGCCAGTAGCAGGACTCATCTCTACGAGCAGTACTTC; CDR3 protein: CASSRTHLYEQYF
J gene: TRBJ1-6; V gene: TRBV6-6; D gene: TRBD1; clone size: .; CDR3 length: 14; CDR3 DNA: TGTGCCAGCAGTTACGACAGGGGAGTTTCACCCCTCCACTTT; CDR3 protein: CASSYDRGVSPLHF
J gene: TRBJ2-3; V gene: TRBV10-1; D gene: .; clone size: few; CDR3 length: 12; CDR3 DNA: TGCGCCAGCAGTGAGTCCGCAGATACGCAGTATTTT; CDR3 protein: CASSESADTQYF
J gene: TRBJ2-1; V gene: TRBV7-9; D gene: TRBD1; clone size: once; CDR3 length: 14; CDR3 DNA: TGTGCCAGCAGCTTAGAAGCCCCGGGACAGGGTTTTTTCTTC; CDR3 protein: CASSLEAPGQGFFF
J gene: TRBJ1-5; V gene: TRBV10-1; D gene: .; clone size: medium-sized; CDR3 length: 13; CDR3 DNA: TGCGCCAGCAGTGAGTCGACTAGTCAGCCCCAGCATTTT; CDR3 protein: CASSESTSQPQHF
J gene: TRBJ1-6; V gene: TRBV11-2; D gene: .; clone size: .; CDR3 length: 15; CDR3 DNA: TGTGCCAGCAGCTTAGGTAGGCAGGCTGAGTCACCCCTCCACTTT; CDR3 protein: CASSLGRQAESPLHF
J gene: TRBJ1-5; V gene: TRBV6-1; D gene: .; clone size: .; CDR3 length: 15; CDR3 DNA: TGTGCCAGCAGTGACTTCCAGGTTTCAAATCAGCCCCAGCATTTT; CDR3 protein: CASSDFQVSNQPQHF
J gene: TRBJ2-5; V gene: TRBV5-1; D gene: TRBD1; clone size: .; CDR3 length: 15; CDR3 DNA: TGCGCCAGCAGCCCCCGACAGGGGCCCATCGAGACCCAGTACTTC; CDR3 protein: CASSPRQGPIETQYF
J gene: TRBJ2-2; V gene: TRBV6-1; D gene: .; clone size: .; CDR3 length: 13; CDR3 DNA: TGTGCCAGCAGTTCCGGGTACACCGGGGAGCTGTTTTTT; CDR3 protein: CASSSGYTGELFF
J gene: TRBJ2-2; V gene: TRBV5-8; D gene: .; clone size: .; CDR3 length: 16; CDR3 DNA: TGTGCCAGCTACACCGTCCGGGACGGCTTAACCGGGGAGCTGTTTTTT; CDR3 protein: CASYTVRDGLTGELFF
J gene: TRBJ2-7; V gene: TRBV7-2; D gene: TRBD1; clone size: .; CDR3 length: 14; CDR3 DNA: TGTGCCAGCAGCGCCCGACAGGGGGCTTACGAGCAGTACTTC; CDR3 protein: CASSARQGAYEQYF
J gene: TRBJ2-1; V gene: TRBV19; D gene: .; clone size: .; CDR3 length: 12; CDR3 DNA: TGTGCCAGCCTTGCTTCCCGCGGGGTCCAGTTCTTC; CDR3 protein: CASLASRGVQFF
J gene: TRBJ2-1; V gene: TRBV5-6; D gene: .; clone size: .; CDR3 length: 14; CDR3 DNA: TGTGCCAGCAGCAACAACCCGGGGAGCGGTGAGCAGTTCTTC; CDR3 protein: CASSNNPGSGEQFF
J gene: TRBJ2-3; V gene: TRBV7-9; D gene: .; clone size: few; CDR3 length: 14; CDR3 DNA: TGTGCCAGCTCCCACACATATAGCACAGATACGCAGTATTTT; CDR3 protein: CASSHTYSTDTQYF
J gene: TRBJ2-3; V gene: TRBV13; D gene: .; clone size: .; CDR3 length: 14; CDR3 DNA: TGTGCCAGCAGCTTACGCGGTCTTGCAGATACGCAGTATTTT; CDR3 protein: CASSLRGLADTQYF
J gene: TRBJ1-6; V gene: TRBV5-1; D gene: .; clone size: few; CDR3 length: 13; CDR3 DNA: TGCGCCAGCAGCTTGGAAGCCGGCCCAAGCCTCCACTTT; CDR3 protein: CASSLEAGPSLHF
J gene: TRBJ2-1; V gene: TRBV6-1; D gene: .; clone size: medium-sized; CDR3 length: 11; CDR3 DNA: TGTGCCAGCGGCGTGTGGAATGAGCAGTTCTTC; CDR3 protein: CASGVWNEQFF
J gene: TRBJ2-2; V gene: TRBV9; D gene: .; clone size: few; CDR3 length: 15; CDR3 DNA: TGTGCCAGCAGCCTGCGGACAGCGAACACCGGGGAGCTGTTTTTT; CDR3 protein: CASSLRTANTGELFF
J gene: TRBJ2-5; V gene: TRBV18; D gene: TRBD1; clone size: .; CDR3 length: 13; CDR3 DNA: TGTGCCAGCTCAGGACAGGGGAAAGAGACCCAGTACTTC; CDR3 protein: CASSGQGKETQYF
J gene: TRBJ2-1; V gene: TRBV19; D gene: .; clone size: .; CDR3 length: 16; CDR3 DNA: TGTGCCAGTAGTATGAGGGGCGGGGTCATGTACAATGAGCAGTTCTTC; CDR3 protein: CASSMRGGVMYNEQFF
J gene: TRBJ1-2; V gene: TRBV10-1; D gene: TRBD1; clone size: .; CDR3 length: 14; CDR3 DNA: TGCGCCAGTAACGACAGGGTAAGGAACTATGGCTACACCTTC; CDR3 protein: CASNDRVRNYGYTF
J gene: TRBJ2-3; V gene: TRBV11-2; D gene: .; clone size: .; CDR3 length: 13; CDR3 DNA: TGTGCCAGCAGCTTAAGGAGCACAGATACGCAGTATTTT; CDR3 protein: CASSLRSTDTQYF
J gene: TRBJ2-2; V gene: TRBV11-2; D gene: .; clone size: .; CDR3 length: 17; CDR3 DNA: TGTGCCAGCAGCTTAGAGGTTTGGCAGGGAGGCACCGGGGAGCTGTTTTTT; CDR3 protein: CASSLEVWQGGTGELFF
J gene: TRBJ1-2; V gene: TRBV4-3; D gene: .; clone size: .; CDR3 length: 16; CDR3 DNA: TGCGCCAGCAGCCATACTGGACAGCTGAACGTTCATGGCTACACCTTC; CDR3 protein: CASSHTGQLNVHGYTF
J gene: TRBJ2-2; V gene: TRBV27; D gene: TRBD2; clone size: few; CDR3 length: 18; CDR3 DNA: TGTGCCAGCAGTCCCCGGGTCCAGCTAGCGGGGGGGACCGGGGAGCTGTTTTTT; CDR3 protein: CASSPRVQLAGGTGELFF
J gene: TRBJ2-1; V gene: TRBV5-8; D gene: TRBD1; clone size: .; CDR3 length: 14; CDR3 DNA: TGTGCCAGCAGCTTGGGGGGCAGGGGGCCTGAGCAGTTCTTC; CDR3 protein: CASSLGGRGPEQFF
J gene: TRBJ1-6; V gene: TRBV28; D gene: .; clone size: few; CDR3 length: 14; CDR3 DNA: TGTGCCAGCATGGCAGGGTTGGGTAATTCACCCCTCCACTTT; CDR3 protein: CASMAGLGNSPLHF
J gene: TRBJ2-2; V gene: TRBV5-1; D gene: TRBD1; clone size: medium-sized; CDR3 length: 13; CDR3 DNA: TGCGCCAGCAGCGGGACAGGGGCCGGGGAGCTGTTTTTT; CDR3 protein: CASSGTGAGELFF
J gene: TRBJ2-5; V gene: TRBV9; D gene: TRBD2; clone size: .; CDR3 length: 17; CDR3 DNA: TGTGCCAGCAGCCCCGGGACTAGCGGGGGGGTGCGGGAGACCCAGTACTTC; CDR3 protein: CASSPGTSGGVRETQYF
J gene: TRBJ2-7; V gene: TRBV7-2; D gene: TRBD1; clone size: .; CDR3 length: 17; CDR3 DNA: TGTGCCAGCAGCTTAGGGTCCATAACAGGGGTGACCTACGAGCAGTACTTC; CDR3 protein: CASSLGSITGVTYEQYF
J gene: TRBJ2-3; V gene: TRBV29-1; D gene: .; clone size: .; CDR3 length: 13; CDR3 DNA: TGCAGCGTTCGGACAGCCCAAGGAGATACGCAGTATTTT; CDR3 protein: CSVRTAQGDTQYF
J gene: TRBJ2-2; V gene: TRBV6-4; D gene: TRBD2; clone size: .; CDR3 length: 17; CDR3 DNA: TGTGCCAGCTCGACTAGCGGGGTCCTAAAGGGGACCGGGGAGCTGTTTTTT; CDR3 protein: CASSTSGVLKGTGELFF
J gene: TRBJ1-2; V gene: TRBV6-6; D gene: .; clone size: few; CDR3 length: 14; CDR3 DNA: TGTGCCAGCACCAGATTGAGGTCAAACGATGGCTACACCTTC; CDR3 protein: CASTRLRSNDGYTF
J gene: TRBJ2-1; V gene: TRBV15; D gene: TRBD1; clone size: .; CDR3 length: 15; CDR3 DNA: TGTGCCACCACAGGGGGCGCCACAAAAAGCAATGAGCAGTTCTTC; CDR3 protein: CATTGGATKSNEQFF
J gene: TRBJ1-2; V gene: TRBV2; D gene: .; clone size: few; CDR3 length: 12; CDR3 DNA: TGTGCCAGTCAGGGGATCGAGAGGGGCTACACCTTC; CDR3 protein: CASQGIERGYTF
J gene: TRBJ2-2; V gene: TRBV6-5; D gene: TRBD1; clone size: few; CDR3 length: 13; CDR3 DNA: TGTGCCAGCCGCGACAGGGACGCCGGGGAGCTGTTTTTT; CDR3 protein: CASRDRDAGELFF
J gene: TRBJ2-7; V gene: TRBV5-1; D gene: TRBD2; clone size: .; CDR3 length: 15; CDR3 DNA: TGCGCCAGCAGCCGGGCTAGCGGGGGAAGCTACGAGCAGTACTTC; CDR3 protein: CASSRASGGSYEQYF
J gene: TRBJ2-3; V gene: TRBV10-2; D gene: .; clone size: .; CDR3 length: 14; CDR3 DNA: TGCGCCAGCAGGCGGGGACAGTACACAGATACGCAGTATTTT; CDR3 protein: CASRRGQYTDTQYF
J gene: TRBJ2-7; V gene: TRBV7-9; D gene: .; clone size: .; CDR3 length: 16; CDR3 DNA: TGTGCCAGCAGCTTAGATCGAGCGGGCAAGTCCTACGAGCAGTACTTC; CDR3 protein: CASSLDRAGKSYEQYF
J gene: TRBJ1-1; V gene: TRBV9; D gene: TRBD1; clone size: few; CDR3 length: 16; CDR3 DNA: TGTGCCAGCAGCGTAGTGGCAGGGGGGAATGGGACTGAAGCTTTCTTT; CDR3 protein: CASSVVAGGNGTEAFF
J gene: TRBJ2-7; V gene: TRBV28; D gene: .; clone size: .; CDR3 length: 14; CDR3 DNA: TGTGCCAGCAGTTTAACGCGGGGGCTCTACGAGCAGTACTTC; CDR3 protein: CASSLTRGLYEQYF
J gene: TRBJ2-5; V gene: TRBV2; D gene: .; clone size: few; CDR3 length: 12; CDR3 DNA: TGTGCCAGCAGTGTTTTTCAAGAGACCCAGTACTTC; CDR3 protein: CASSVFQETQYF
J gene: TRBJ2-2; V gene: TRBV6-4; D gene: TRBD1; clone size: many; CDR3 length: 13; CDR3 DNA: TGTGCCAGCAGTGAGACAGGGAACGGGGAGCTGTTTTTT; CDR3 protein: CASSETGNGELFF
J gene: TRBJ1-6; V gene: TRBV2; D gene: TRBD1; clone size: .; CDR3 length: 15; CDR3 DNA: TGTGCCAGCGCGGCCAGGGGGCGCGTTAATTCACCCCTCCACTTT; CDR3 protein: CASAARGRVNSPLHF